What follows are 14 T cell receptor beta chains derived from one specimen sequenced in a study of cytomegalovirus exposure and HLA in healthy donors (dated by TCRdb to about 2017). The library was obtained by the immunoSEQ multiplex PCR assay. In its TCRdb copy, this immuneACCESS table keeps in-frame sequences only and misses some clones. Where compared with another copy, unresolved V genes explain less than half of these, and the others have no known cause. The sample data list under 250,000 clones, and about nine tenths of these were observed just once. The ten largest clonotypes hold about 2% of the sample. Sequenced: PBMCs. Receptors originate from a woman aged 18 to 35 in good health and CMV-seropositive.

The chain's CDR3 is CASSSTGFYGYTF. DNA of the CDR3: TGTGCCAGCAGTTCAACAGGTTTCTATGGCTACACCTTC. The V gene is TRBV6-6, the J gene TRBJ1-2; tentative D call: TRBD1 (5 bases). CDR3 length equals 13 residues. CDR1 is MNHNY, CDR2 SVGAGI, per germline (reference sequence). Trimming removed 4 bases at V and 4 bases at J, with 10 bases between.

This clone was seen only a few times. The chain is built from TRBV6-1 and TRBJ2-1, with 7 positions matching TRBD1. The CDR3 is made up of 15 amino acids. Per the germline V gene, CDR1 is MNHNS and CDR2 is SASEGT. The ends lost 2 bases at V and 3 bases at J; junction bases unmatched: 4. The CDR3 DNA reads as TGTGCCAGCAGTGAAAACTCAGGGGGCTACAATGAGCAGTTCTTC. Translation gives CASSENSGGYNEQFF.

For this clone: Other DNA sequences in the same sample also yield this CDR3. This sequence joins TRBV5-1 and TRBJ2-3; 7 nucleotides match TRBD1. From germline, CDR1 is SGHRS and CDR2 YFSETQ. With 4 bases clipped from V and 3 bases from J, the junction kept 5 bases outside the gene matches. There are 14 residues in the CDR3. For the CDR3, the DNA is TGCGCCAGCAGCACGCGACAGGGAACAGATACGCAGTATTTT. Protein sequence: CASSTRQGTDTQYF.

The chain combines TRBV27 with TRBJ2-3; 8 nucleotides match TRBD2. The junction had 10 bases not matched to a gene; V was cut back by 6 bases and J by 2 bases. CDR1 and CDR2 from the germline V gene are MNHEY and SMNVEV (reference sequence). This CDR3 contains 16 residues. The DNA of the CDR3 is TGTGCCAGCAGCCCGAGTGCGGGAGGTTTCACAGATACGCAGTATTTT. This sequence encodes CASSPSAGGFTDTQYF.

This chain connects TRBV19 to TRBJ1-5; 10 bases line up with TRBD1. The CDR3 sequence is 13 residues long. V lost 7 bases, J lost 7 bases, and 4 bases stayed unmatched. In germline, CDR1 is LNHDA, CDR2 SQIVND (reference sequence). The CDR3 region has the DNA TGTGCCAGTACGGACAGGGGGGACCAGCCCCAGCATTTT. Amino acids: CASTDRGDQPQHF.

This clone was seen once. The V call is TRBV5-1, the J call TRBJ1-1; D might be TRBD1 (5 bases). Trimming left V 0 bases short and J 1 base short, with 13 bases between. The V gene's germline CDR1 is SGHRS and CDR2 YFSETQ. The CDR3 consists of 16 residues. The CDR3 reads CASSLVLGPANTEAFF. CDR3 sequence (DNA): TGCGCCAGCAGCTTGGTATTGGGGCCAGCGAACACTGAAGCTTTCTTT.

This clone has just a few counts. The V call is TRBV4-1, the J call TRBJ2-7; weak D call: TRBD1 (6 bases). There are 13 residues in the CDR3. The V end lost 5 bases, the J end lost 2 bases, and 10 bases lay between the germline ends. Germline V lookup: CDR1 MGHRA, CDR2 YSYEKL. This CDR3 reads CASSDGQTYEQYF. For the CDR3, the DNA is TGCGCCAGCAGCGACGGACAGACCTACGAGCAGTACTTC.

The J gene is TRBJ2-3, the V gene TRBV14, with 7 bases lining up with TRBD2. Germline-derived CDR1 and CDR2 are SGHDN and FVKESK. This CDR3 has 17 residues. Germline trimming cut 4 bases from V and 3 bases from J; bases unmatched to any gene: 13. The CDR3 is CASSLLRGGSKTDTQYF. CDR3 nucleotides: TGTGCCAGCAGCCTACTCCGGGGCGGGAGTAAAACAGATACGCAGTATTTT. Supplemented by reference TRBV14 and TRBJ2-3, the full variable domain reads EAGVTQFPSHSVIEKGQTVTLRCDPISGHDNLYWYRRVMGKEIKFLLHFVKESKQDESGMPNNRFLAERTGGTYSTLKVQPAELEDSGVYFCASSLLRGGSKTDTQYFGPGTRLTVL.

The chain recombines TRBV4-2 with TRBJ2-2; a weak D match, TRBD2 (5 bases). V lost 2 bases to trimming and J lost 7 bases, with 14 bases between them. CDR3 size: 15 residues. Per the germline V gene, CDR1 is LGHNA and CDR2 is YNFKEQ. The CDR3 loop reads CASSQSASSYGELFF. The DNA of the CDR3 is TGTGCCAGCAGCCAATCGGCTAGCAGTTACGGGGAGCTGTTTTTT.

This clone occurred once. The chain recombines TRBV29-1 with TRBJ1-1, with 10 bases lining up with TRBD1. This CDR3 contains 11 residues. The V gene end was trimmed by 5 bases and the J gene end by 10 bases; junction bases not matched to a gene: 4. Per the germline V gene, CDR1 is SQVTM and CDR2 is ANQGSEA. CDR3 region: CSVPGQGGAFF. CDR3 DNA sequence: TGCAGCGTTCCCGGACAGGGGGGAGCTTTCTTT.

The chain carries TRBV5-1 and TRBJ1-2; a weak D match, TRBD1 (6 bases). From germline, CDR1 is SGHRS and CDR2 YFSETQ. This CDR3 comprises 14 residues. V gave up 1 base and J gave up 3 bases, with 10 bases separating them. CDR3 DNA: TGCGCCAGCAGCTTGATGGCAGGGGACTATGGCTACACCTTC. Translated, it gives CASSLMAGDYGYTF.

The gene calls are TRBV18 and TRBJ2-1, with 12 nucleotides matching TRBD2. Germline-derived CDR1 and CDR2 are KGHSH and LQKENI. The CDR3 runs 13 residues. V lost 4 bases and J lost 15; bases outside the gene matches: 7. As DNA, the CDR3 is TGTGCCAGCTCACAGCTCCGACTAGCGGGAGTGTTCTTC. Translation gives CASSQLRLAGVFF.

The rearrangement joins TRBV28 to TRBJ1-1; TRBD1 aligns across 7 bases. Germline V gives CDR1 MDHEN, CDR2 SYDVKM. Trimming cost V 5 bases and J 0 bases; bases outside gene matches: 12. The CDR3 sequence is 17 residues long. In DNA, the CDR3 is TGTGCCAGCAGTAAACCCGGGACAGTTATGTTGAACACTGAAGCTTTCTTT. Its protein is CASSKPGTVMLNTEAFF.

The rearrangement uses TRBV7-6 and TRBJ2-2; D uncertain. The germline CDR1 and CDR2 sequences are SGHVS and FNYEAQ. The CDR3 consists of 12 residues. The V gene lost 5 bases and the J gene lost 4 bases, with 5 bases spanning the gap. This CDR3 reads CASSQFTGELFF. The CDR3 DNA reads TGTGCCAGCAGCCAATTCACCGGGGAGCTGTTTTTT.